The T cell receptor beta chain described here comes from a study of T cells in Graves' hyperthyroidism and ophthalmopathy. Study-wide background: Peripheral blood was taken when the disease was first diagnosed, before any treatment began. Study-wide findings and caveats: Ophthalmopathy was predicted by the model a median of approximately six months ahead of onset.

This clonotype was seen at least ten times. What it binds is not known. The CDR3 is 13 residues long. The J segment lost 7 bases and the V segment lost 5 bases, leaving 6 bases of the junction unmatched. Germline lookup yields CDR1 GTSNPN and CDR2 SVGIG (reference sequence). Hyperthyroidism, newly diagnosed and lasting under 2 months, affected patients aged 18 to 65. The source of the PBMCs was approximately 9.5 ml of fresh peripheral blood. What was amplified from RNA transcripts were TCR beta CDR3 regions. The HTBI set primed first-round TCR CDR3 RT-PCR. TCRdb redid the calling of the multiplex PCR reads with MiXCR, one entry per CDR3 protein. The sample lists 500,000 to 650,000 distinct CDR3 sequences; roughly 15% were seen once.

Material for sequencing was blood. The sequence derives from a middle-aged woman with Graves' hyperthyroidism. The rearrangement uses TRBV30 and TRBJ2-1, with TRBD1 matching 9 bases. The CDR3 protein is CAWDRGTLNEQFF. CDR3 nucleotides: TGTGCCTGGGACAGGGGGACCCTAAATGAGCAGTTCTTC.